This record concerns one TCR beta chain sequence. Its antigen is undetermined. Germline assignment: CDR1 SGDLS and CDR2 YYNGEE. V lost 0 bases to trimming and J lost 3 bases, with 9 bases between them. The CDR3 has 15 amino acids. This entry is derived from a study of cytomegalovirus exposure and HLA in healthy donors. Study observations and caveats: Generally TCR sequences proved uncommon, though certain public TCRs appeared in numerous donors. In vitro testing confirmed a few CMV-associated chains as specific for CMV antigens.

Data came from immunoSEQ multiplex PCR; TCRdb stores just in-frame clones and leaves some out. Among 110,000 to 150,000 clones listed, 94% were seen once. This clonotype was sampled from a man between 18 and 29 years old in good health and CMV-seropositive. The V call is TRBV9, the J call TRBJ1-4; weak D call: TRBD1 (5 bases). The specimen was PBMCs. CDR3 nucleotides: TGTGCCAGCAGCGTAGCAGGGAGGGCTAATGAAAAACTGTTTTTT. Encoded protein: CASSVAGRANEKLFF.